Shown below are 13 T cell receptor beta chains from a single sample sequenced in a study of T cell changes during pregnancy in multiple sclerosis. Assay: immunoSEQ multiplex PCR; the TCRdb copy retains only in-frame clones and omits some. The table has fewer than 55,000 clones, nearly 95% seen once. The sample here was peripheral blood, taken after pregnancy. These receptors all stem from a female donor with multiple sclerosis, enrolled in a pregnancy study.

The chain recombines TRBV2 with TRBJ1-2; 7 bases line up with TRBD1. J gave up 5 bases and V 4 bases, and 1 base lay outside the gene matches. Germline values: CDR1 SNHLY, CDR2 FYNNEI. The CDR3 is 12 amino acids. The CDR3 is CASSGQGYGYTF. The CDR3 DNA is TGTGCCAGCAGTGGACAGGGTTATGGCTACACCTTC.

The CDR3 bases are TGTGCCAGTAGTATGGTAGGACATACCTACGAGCAGTACTTC. This translates into CASSMVGHTYEQYF. The J gene is TRBJ2-7, the V gene TRBV19, with D perhaps TRBD1 (5 bases). The CDR3 totals 14 residues. Germline V gives CDR1 LNHDA, CDR2 SQIVND (reference sequence). The V end lost 3 bases, the J end lost 2 bases, and 11 bases lay between the germline ends.

V usage is TRBV5-5 and J usage is TRBJ2-7; D perhaps matches TRBD2 (7 bases). Germline V gene data show CDR1 as SGHKS and CDR2 as YYEKEE (reference sequence). The CDR3 sequence is 15 residues long. The V and J ends lost 0 bases and 4 bases respectively, with 14 bases between them. DNA for the CDR3: TGTGCCAGCAGCTTGGGATGGGGGGGCCGGTACGAGCAGTACTTC. Translation: CASSLGWGGRYEQYF.

The J gene is TRBJ1-6, the V gene TRBV7-8; 8 nucleotides agree with TRBD1. The germline CDR1 and CDR2 sequences are SGHVS and FQNEAQ. V lost 5 bases to trimming and J lost 13 bases; unmatched junction nucleotides: 16. The CDR3 is made up of 16 amino acids. In DNA, the CDR3 is TGTGCCAGCAGCCTATTCGGGGACAGGACCTCTATGCCCCTCCACTTT. This sequence encodes CASSLFGDRTSMPLHF.

V usage is TRBV6-6 and J usage is TRBJ2-7, with TRBD2 identical over 7 bases. The CDR3 extends over 13 amino acids. Germline CDR1 MNHNY, CDR2 SVGAGI (reference sequence). After removal of 6 bases from V and 5 bases from J, the junction contained 7 bases not matched to a gene. The CDR3 sequence is CASRGGILNEQYF. In nucleotides, the CDR3 is TGTGCCAGCAGGGGAGGGATTTTAAACGAGCAGTACTTC.

The chain combines TRBV13 with TRBJ2-4, with a weak D call TRBD2 (5 bases). With 0 bases removed from V and 0 bases from J, the gap between germline ends came to 9 bases. The CDR3 is 16 amino acids. Germline V CDR1 and CDR2: PRHDT, FYEKMQ (reference sequence). CDR3 region: CASSLGGVLAKNIQYF. In DNA, the CDR3 is TGTGCCAGCAGCTTAGGCGGGGTACTAGCCAAAAACATTCAGTACTTC.

The J gene is TRBJ2-2, the V gene TRBV7-3; D remains ambiguous. Looked up from germline, CDR1 is SGHTA and CDR2 is FQGTGA. The CDR3 sequence is 15 residues long. V gave up 2 bases and J gave up 2 bases, with 9 bases separating them. The CDR3: CASSLGSSNTGELFF. As DNA, the CDR3 is TGTGCCAGCAGCTTAGGCTCGTCTAACACCGGGGAGCTGTTTTTT.

This clone was seen just once. The chain employs TRBV15 and TRBJ1-5, with D unclear. The length of the CDR3 is 16 residues. Germline loops: CDR1 LNHNV, CDR2 YYDKDF (reference sequence). Trimming took off 1 base at V and 4 bases at J, with 14 bases between the two ends. The CDR3 spells CATSRGPEDWNQPQHF. CDR3 nucleotides: TGTGCCACCAGCAGAGGGCCAGAGGATTGGAATCAGCCCCAGCATTTT.

The chain employs TRBV7-2 and TRBJ1-1, with TRBD1 matching over 11 bases. The germline V gene encodes CDR1 SGHTA and CDR2 FQGNSA. V was clipped by 5 bases and J by 0 bases; unmatched bases: 8. The CDR3 is 17 amino acids. CDR3 loop: CASSLRDRGTLNTEAFF. The CDR3 DNA follows: TGTGCCAGCAGCCTACGGGACAGGGGGACCTTGAACACTGAAGCTTTCTTT.

The genes are TRBV5-1 and TRBJ2-3, with 7 bases lining up with TRBD2. J gave up 2 bases and V 5 bases, and 8 bases lay outside the gene matches. From germline, CDR1 is SGHRS and CDR2 YFSETQ. CDR3 length equals 15 residues. In nucleotides, the CDR3 is TGCGCCAGCAGATCGCTAGCGGACTCCACAGATACGCAGTATTTT. It specifies CASRSLADSTDTQYF.

The rearrangement joins TRBV11-2 to TRBJ1-1; D perhaps matches TRBD1 (6 bases). There are 12 residues in the CDR3. The V and J ends lost 3 bases and 7 bases respectively, with 9 bases between them. Germline V gene sequence: CDR1 SGHAT, CDR2 FQNNGV. The DNA of the CDR3 is TGTGCCAGCAGCTTCAACAGGGTTGAAGCTTTCTTT. It encodes CASSFNRVEAFF. Full variable domain (remainder filled in from reference TRBV11-2 and TRBJ1-1): EAGVAQSPRYKIIEKRQSVAFWCNPISGHATLYWYQQILGQGPKLLIQFQNNGVVDDSQLPKDRFSAERLKGVDSTLKIQPAKLEDSAVYLCASSFNRVEAFFGQGTRLTVV.

The chain recombines TRBV4-3 with TRBJ2-2; 12 nucleotides match TRBD2. From germline, CDR1 is LGHNA and CDR2 YSLEER. This CDR3 has 18 amino acids. After removal of 2 bases from V and 4 bases from J, the junction contained 8 bases not matched to a gene. CDR3 in amino acids: CASSQLLAGGLLTGELFF. The CDR3 bases are TGCGCCAGCAGCCAACTTCTAGCGGGGGGGCTCCTCACCGGGGAGCTGTTTTTT.

The gene calls are TRBV11-2 and TRBJ2-2; possible D gene TRBD2, 5 bases. The V end lost 9 bases, the J end lost 7 bases, and 6 bases lay between the germline ends. Germline assignment: CDR1 SGHAT and CDR2 FQNNGV. This CDR3 has 10 amino acids. Here the CDR3 DNA reads TGTGCCAGTCGGGGCGGGGAGCTGTTTTTT. As protein: CASRGGELFF.